The 15 T cell receptor beta chains given below trace back to one sample, sequenced in a study of cytotoxic CD8 clonotypes in ibrutinib-treated CLL (dated by TCRdb to about 2021). Libraries were built with the immunoSEQ multiplex PCR assay. TCRdb took this table from immuneACCESS and kept in-frame rearrangements with V and J called. Such tables lack part of the clones; where checked against another copy, unresolved V genes explain under half of the gap, and the rest is unexplained. Present in this sample are 150,000 to 200,000 clones, approximately 80% of which were seen just once. The ten largest clones represent under 5.5% of the sample. The label giving this sample's time point can be read as: 24 months on ibrutinib. Sequences were derived from PBMCs, sampled after 24 months of ibrutinib treatment. These receptors all stem from a human donor with chronic lymphocytic leukemia.

The chain has TRBV5-4 and TRBJ2-3, with D possibly matching TRBD2 (6 bases). The CDR3 length is 15 residues. Germline V gives CDR1 SGHNT, CDR2 YYREEE (reference sequence). Between the trimmed V and J ends, which lost 5 bases and 0 bases, there was a span of 13 bases. The CDR3 nucleotides are TGTGCCAGCAGTAATAGCGGAGCGAGCACAGATACGCAGTATTTT. This sequence encodes CASSNSGASTDTQYF.

The chain couples TRBV5-5 to TRBJ1-3; possible D gene TRBD1, 5 bases. The germline V gene has CDR1 SGHKS and CDR2 YYEKEE (reference sequence). The V end was cut by 4 bases, the J end by 0 bases, with 11 bases between. This CDR3 has 15 amino acids. The CDR3 DNA is TGTGCCAGCAGCCGACTAGACAGCTCTGGAAACACCATATATTTT. This sequence encodes CASSRLDSSGNTIYF.

The CDR3 loop reads CASSVLGQGNSPLHF. The CDR3 DNA sequence: TGCGCCAGCAGCGTACTGGGACAGGGGAATTCACCCCTCCACTTT. The V and J genes are TRBV4-1 and TRBJ1-6, with 10 nucleotides matching TRBD1. Germline V gene data show CDR1 as MGHRA and CDR2 as YSYEKL. The ends lost 5 bases at V and 7 bases at J; junction bases unmatched: 5. This CDR3 comprises 15 residues.

The chain combines TRBV6-5 with TRBJ1-4, with D maybe TRBD1 (5 bases). Looked up from germline, CDR1 is MNHEY and CDR2 is SVGAGI. V lost 6 bases to trimming and J lost 4 bases, with 15 bases between them. The CDR3 runs to 15 residues. The CDR3 region has the DNA TGTGCCAGCAGGAGACAGAAAGGAGTTAATGAAAAACTGTTTTTT. Translating gives CASRRQKGVNEKLFF.

This chain links TRBV2 with TRBJ1-3; 10 nucleotides agree with TRBD1. J lost 0 bases, V lost 6 bases, and 5 bases had no gene match. The CDR3 runs 16 residues. Germline CDR1 is SNHLY and CDR2 is FYNNEI. CDR3 sequence (DNA): TGTGCCAGCAGCGCCGGGGACAGGGGCTCTGGAAACACCATATATTTT. Translation: CASSAGDRGSGNTIYF.

The V gene is TRBV19, the J gene TRBJ2-6, with 10 bases fitting TRBD1. Germline V gene lookup returns CDR1 LNHDA and CDR2 SQIVND (reference sequence). The CDR3 spans 16 residues. V shed 7 bases and J 0 bases; nucleotides not matched to a gene: 3. As DNA, the CDR3 is TGTGCCAGTACCTGGGACAGGGGCTCTGGGGCCAACGTCCTGACTTTC. It translates to CASTWDRGSGANVLTF.

This chain links TRBV6-5 with TRBJ1-2, with TRBD1 as a possible D gene (5 bases). The CDR3 loop spans 13 amino acids. V was cut by 10 bases and J by 4 bases, with 16 bases left in between. Germline assignment: CDR1 MNHEY and CDR2 SVGAGI. The CDR3 spells CATHPGQGYGYTF. The CDR3 DNA is TGTGCCACCCACCCGGGGCAGGGCTATGGCTACACCTTC.

The chain couples TRBV7-2 to TRBJ1-5; D is perhaps TRBD1 (5 bases). Trimming removed 2 bases from V and 4 bases from J, with 12 bases in between. Germline lookup yields CDR1 SGHTA and CDR2 FQGNSA. This CDR3 comprises 15 residues. In DNA form, the CDR3 reads TGTGCCAGCAGCTTAATTGGGACGAGAAATCAGCCCCAGCATTTT. This encodes CASSLIGTRNQPQHF.

The chain has TRBV9 and TRBJ2-1; no reliable D call. V was trimmed by 0 bases and J by 4 bases, leaving 11 bases between them. Germline CDR1 SGDLS, CDR2 YYNGEE. CDR3 length: 15 residues. The CDR3 region is CASSVGGRAYNEQFF. DNA for the CDR3: TGTGCCAGCAGCGTAGGGGGAAGGGCTTACAATGAGCAGTTCTTC.

This clone was recorded at least ten times. J is TRBJ2-1 and V is TRBV7-6; no definite D call. Germline CDR1 reads SGHVS; CDR2 reads FNYEAQ. The germline V and J ends were trimmed by 1 base and 10 bases, with 5 bases remaining between them. This CDR3 comprises 11 residues. In DNA form, the CDR3 reads TGTGCCAGCAGCTTAGTGGCAGAGCAGTTCTTC. Translated: CASSLVAEQFF. The variable domain in full, with the rest retrieved from reference TRBV7-6 and TRBJ2-1, is GAGVSQSPRYKVTKRGQDVALRCDPISGHVSLYWYRQALGQGPEFLTYFNYEAQQDKSGLPNDRFSAERPEGSISTLTIQRTEQRDSAMYRCASSLVAEQFFGPGTRLTVL.

The J gene is TRBJ1-3, the V gene TRBV7-9; D is perhaps TRBD1 (6 bases). Germline-derived CDR1 and CDR2 are SEHNR and FQNEAQ (reference sequence). Trimming removed 5 bases at V and 0 bases at J, with 14 bases between. CDR3 length: 16 amino acids. The CDR3 sequence: CASSPRGGTSGNTIYF. CDR3 DNA sequence: TGTGCCAGCAGCCCGCGAGGGGGAACCTCTGGAAACACCATATATTTT.

This clone came up once. V is TRBV28 and J is TRBJ2-5, with 8 positions matching TRBD1. Looked up from germline, CDR1 is MDHEN and CDR2 is SYDVKM. This CDR3 is 16 amino acids long. V gave up 3 bases and J gave up 2 bases; unmatched junction bases: 8. DNA of the CDR3: TGTGCCAGCAGTTTGGTCAGGGGGCCCAAACAAGAGACCCAGTACTTC. Protein product: CASSLVRGPKQETQYF. The whole variable domain, filled in from reference TRBV28 and TRBJ2-5, reads DVKVTQSSRYLVKRTGEKVFLECVQDMDHENMFWYRQDPGLGLRLIYFSYDVKMKEKGDIPEGYSVSREKKERFSLILESASTNQTSMYLCASSLVRGPKQETQYFGPGTRLLVL.

This chain joins TRBV4-2 and TRBJ2-1, with 9 bases fitting TRBD2. V was pared by 0 bases and J by 2 bases, with 8 bases of the junction left unmatched. CDR1 and CDR2 from the germline V gene are LGHNA and YNFKEQ. The CDR3 extends over 18 amino acids. CDR3 sequence: CASSQDSAGGWPYNEQFF. CDR3 sequence (DNA): TGTGCCAGCAGCCAAGATTCGGCGGGAGGGTGGCCCTACAATGAGCAGTTCTTC.

Only one count was recorded for this clone. Written as DNA, the CDR3 is TGCAGCGTTCTCGGGACAGGGGGCTCCCGGGGTGGCTACACCTTC. Translated: CSVLGTGGSRGGYTF. This chain uses TRBV29-1 with TRBJ1-2, with 12 bases matching TRBD1. V lost 5 bases, J lost 7 bases, and 11 bases stayed unmatched. CDR1 and CDR2 (germline): SQVTM, ANQGSEA. This CDR3 comprises 15 residues.

This chain uses TRBV18 with TRBJ2-2; 9 nucleotides align to TRBD1. V dropped 5 bases and J dropped 5; count of bases not matched to a gene: 9. Per the germline V gene, CDR1 is KGHSH and CDR2 is LQKENI. The CDR3 runs 16 residues. The CDR3 bases are TGTGCCAGCTCATTGACTTCCGGGACAGGGACCGGGGAGCTGTTTTTT. This gives the protein CASSLTSGTGTGELFF.